This T cell receptor delta chain was profiled in a study of gamma-delta chains in newborns, infants, children. Across the whole study: Microbial exposure reportedly drives polyclonal innate γδ T cell expansion after birth.

TCRdb fed the reads into CATT to redo clone calling. This table holds about 2,500 delta-chain clones, about half found once. Germline CDR1 and CDR2: NSMFDY and ISSIKDK. Unmatched junction bases numbered 18, after V lost 2 bases and J lost 0 bases. CDR3 size: 20 residues. Source: blood, taken at baseline. This sequence was found in a child who received the measles vaccine. The chain is built from TRAV29/DV5 and TRDJ1; TRDD3 matches at 11 bases. This CDR3 reads CAARMNDWGITGVYTDKLIF. In DNA, the CDR3 is TGTGCAGCAAGGATGAACGACTGGGGGATAACCGGTGTGTACACCGATAAACTCATCTTT.